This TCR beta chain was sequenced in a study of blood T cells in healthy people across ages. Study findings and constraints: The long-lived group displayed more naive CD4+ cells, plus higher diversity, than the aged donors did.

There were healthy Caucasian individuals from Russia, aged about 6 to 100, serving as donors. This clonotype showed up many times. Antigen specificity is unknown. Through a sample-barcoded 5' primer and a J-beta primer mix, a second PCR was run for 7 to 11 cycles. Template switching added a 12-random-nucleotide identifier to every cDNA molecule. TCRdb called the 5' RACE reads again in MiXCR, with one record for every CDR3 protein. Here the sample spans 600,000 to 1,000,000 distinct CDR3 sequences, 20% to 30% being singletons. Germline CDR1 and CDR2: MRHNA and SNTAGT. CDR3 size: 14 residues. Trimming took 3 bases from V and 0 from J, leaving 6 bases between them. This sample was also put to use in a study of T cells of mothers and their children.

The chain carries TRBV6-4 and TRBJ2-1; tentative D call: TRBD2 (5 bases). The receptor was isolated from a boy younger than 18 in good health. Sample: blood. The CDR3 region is CASSDGSSYNEQFF. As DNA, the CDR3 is TGTGCCAGCAGTGATGGGAGCTCCTACAATGAGCAGTTCTTC.